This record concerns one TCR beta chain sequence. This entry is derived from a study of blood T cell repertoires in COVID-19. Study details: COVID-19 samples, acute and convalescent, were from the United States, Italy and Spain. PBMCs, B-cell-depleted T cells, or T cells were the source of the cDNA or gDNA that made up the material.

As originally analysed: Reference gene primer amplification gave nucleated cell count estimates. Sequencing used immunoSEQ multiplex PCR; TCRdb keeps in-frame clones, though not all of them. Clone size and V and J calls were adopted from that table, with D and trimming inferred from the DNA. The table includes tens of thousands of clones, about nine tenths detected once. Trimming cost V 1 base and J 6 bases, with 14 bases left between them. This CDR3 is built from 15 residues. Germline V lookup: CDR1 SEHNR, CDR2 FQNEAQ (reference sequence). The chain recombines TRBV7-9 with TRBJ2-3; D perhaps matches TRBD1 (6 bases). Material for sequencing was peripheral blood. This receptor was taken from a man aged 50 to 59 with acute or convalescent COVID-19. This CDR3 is CASSLELLRGDTQYF. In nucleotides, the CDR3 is TGTGCCAGCAGCTTAGAATTGCTTAGGGGGGATACGCAGTATTTT.